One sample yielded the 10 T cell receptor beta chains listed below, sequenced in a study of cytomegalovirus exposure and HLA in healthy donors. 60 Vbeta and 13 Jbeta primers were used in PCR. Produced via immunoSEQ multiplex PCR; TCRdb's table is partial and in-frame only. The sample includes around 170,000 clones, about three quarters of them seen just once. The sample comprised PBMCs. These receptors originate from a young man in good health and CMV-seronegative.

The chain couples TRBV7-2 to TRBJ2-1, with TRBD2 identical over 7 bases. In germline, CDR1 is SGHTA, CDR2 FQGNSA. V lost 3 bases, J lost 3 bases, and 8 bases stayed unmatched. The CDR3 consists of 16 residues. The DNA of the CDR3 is TGTGCCAGCAGCTTCATCGGACTAGACCTCTACAATGAGCAGTTCTTC. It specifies CASSFIGLDLYNEQFF.

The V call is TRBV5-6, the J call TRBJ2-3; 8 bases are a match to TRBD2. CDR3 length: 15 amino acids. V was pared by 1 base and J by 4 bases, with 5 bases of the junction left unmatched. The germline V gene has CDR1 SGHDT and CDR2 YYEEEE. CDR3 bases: TGTGCCAGCAGCTTGTCGGGAGGGTGGTCAGATACGCAGTATTTT. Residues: CASSLSGGWSDTQYF. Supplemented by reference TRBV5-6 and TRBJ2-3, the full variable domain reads DAGVTQSPTHLIKTRGQQVTLRCSPKSGHDTVSWYQQALGQGPQFIFQYYEEEERQRGNFPDRFSGHQFPNYSSELNVNALLLGDSALYLCASSLSGGWSDTQYFGPGTRLTVL.

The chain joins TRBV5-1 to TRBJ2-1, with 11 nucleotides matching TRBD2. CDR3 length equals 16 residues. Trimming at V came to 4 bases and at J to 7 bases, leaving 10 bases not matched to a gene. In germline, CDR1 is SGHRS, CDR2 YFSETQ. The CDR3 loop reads CASSPIVSGGGNEQFF. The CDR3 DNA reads TGCGCCAGCAGCCCGATCGTTAGCGGGGGGGGAAATGAGCAGTTCTTC.

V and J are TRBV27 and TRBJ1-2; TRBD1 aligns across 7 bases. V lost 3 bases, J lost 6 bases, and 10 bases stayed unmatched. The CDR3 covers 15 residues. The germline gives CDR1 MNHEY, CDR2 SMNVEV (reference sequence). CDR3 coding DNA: TGTGCCAGCAGTTTGGGGTCCAGGGGGAAGAATGGCTACACCTTC. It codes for CASSLGSRGKNGYTF.

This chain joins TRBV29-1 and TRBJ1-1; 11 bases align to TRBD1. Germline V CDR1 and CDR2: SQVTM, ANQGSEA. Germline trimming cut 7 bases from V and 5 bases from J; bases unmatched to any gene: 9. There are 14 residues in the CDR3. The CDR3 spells CSAGTGGSFTEAFF. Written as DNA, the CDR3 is TGCAGCGCCGGGACAGGGGGGTCGTTTACTGAAGCTTTCTTT.

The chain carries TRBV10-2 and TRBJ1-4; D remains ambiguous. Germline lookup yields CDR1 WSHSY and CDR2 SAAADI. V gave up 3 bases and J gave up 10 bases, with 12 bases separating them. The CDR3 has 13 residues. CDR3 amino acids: CASSDPSRGKLFF. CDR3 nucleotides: TGCGCCAGCAGTGACCCGTCTCGAGGAAAACTGTTTTTT.

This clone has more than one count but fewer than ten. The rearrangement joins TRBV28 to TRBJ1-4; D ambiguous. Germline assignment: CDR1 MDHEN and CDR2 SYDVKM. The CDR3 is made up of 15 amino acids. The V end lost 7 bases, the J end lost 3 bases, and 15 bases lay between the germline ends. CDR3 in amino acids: CASTRGGTANEKLFF. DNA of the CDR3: TGTGCCAGCACCAGAGGAGGTACAGCTAATGAAAAACTGTTTTTT.

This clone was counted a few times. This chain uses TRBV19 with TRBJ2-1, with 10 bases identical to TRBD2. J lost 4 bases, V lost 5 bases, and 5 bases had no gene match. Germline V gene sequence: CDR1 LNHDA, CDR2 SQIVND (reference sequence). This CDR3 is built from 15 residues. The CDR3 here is CASSLSGRGYNEQFF. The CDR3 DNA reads TGTGCCAGTAGTCTAAGCGGGAGGGGGTACAATGAGCAGTTCTTC.

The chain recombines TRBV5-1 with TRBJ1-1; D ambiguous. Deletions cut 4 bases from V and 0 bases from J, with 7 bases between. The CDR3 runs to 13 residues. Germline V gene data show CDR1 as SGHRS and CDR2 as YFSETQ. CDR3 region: CASSPGLNTEAFF. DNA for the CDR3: TGCGCCAGCAGCCCTGGGCTGAACACTGAAGCTTTCTTT.

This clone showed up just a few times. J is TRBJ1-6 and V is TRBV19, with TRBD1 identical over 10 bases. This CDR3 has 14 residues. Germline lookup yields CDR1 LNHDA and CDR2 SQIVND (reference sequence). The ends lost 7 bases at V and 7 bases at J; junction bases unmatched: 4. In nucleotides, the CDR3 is TGTGCCAGTAAGCCGGACAGGGGGAATTCACCCCTCCACTTT. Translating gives CASKPDRGNSPLHF. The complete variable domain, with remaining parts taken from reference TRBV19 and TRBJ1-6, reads DGGITQSPKYLFRKEGQNVTLSCEQNLNHDAMYWYRQDPGQGLRLIYYSQIVNDFQKGDIAEGYSVSREKKESFPLTVTSAQKNPTAFYLCASKPDRGNSPLHFGNGTRLTVT.